Included here is one TCR beta chain sequence, with context. CDR3 length: 14 residues. Trimming removed 4 bases at V and 4 bases at J, with 13 bases between. Germline values: CDR1 MDHEN, CDR2 SYDVKM. These data are taken from a study of tumor-infiltrating lymphocytes in primary liver carcinoma. Study in general: Male and female patients aged 30 to 69 years made up the cohort. Tumors, staged T1-T3 N0M0, spanned roughly 4 to 10 cm.

A primer in the constant region served to generate TCR beta cDNA from around 500 ng of total RNA. For TCR beta, libraries were produced by three nested multiplex PCR rounds using slightly modified ARM-PCR. It was with TRBV1-TRBV30 forward primers and a C-beta reverse primer that the first two PCR rounds were run, at around 10 cycles each. TCRdb processed the multiplex PCR reads anew with MiXCR; each CDR3 protein has one entry. This table holds approximately 92,000 distinct CDR3 sequences, roughly 69% found once. Joint extraction of RNA and DNA used roughly 20-33 mg of bulk tissue that was unsorted. V gene TRBV28 combines with J gene TRBJ1-2; the D gene is possibly TRBD1 (6 bases). Sequences were obtained from liver tumor tissue from sampling region 5. The subset: tumor region T5, tumor centre. The TCR originated in a woman aged 55 to 70 with primary liver carcinoma and hepatitis B virus infection. The CDR3 DNA reads TGTGCCAGCAGTTCCCCGACAGGATTCTATGGCTACACCTTC. Its protein product is CASSSPTGFYGYTF.